What follows are 14 T cell receptor beta chains derived from one specimen sequenced in a study of T cell repertoires in cytomegalovirus infection (dated by TCRdb to the late 2010s). Sequenced using an Illumina HiSeq 1500. The public reads were run again by TCRdb, first through fastp at Q25 and then through MiXCR, and only productive beta chains were kept. Rows are combined by CDR3 protein, so each entry shows the most common genes and DNA. Here the sample has about 140,000 distinct CDR3 sequences; 5.5% to 7% occur a single time. The ten largest make up roughly 18% of the sample. Material for sequencing was PBMCs. These receptors all come from a human donor in good health (CMV status not recorded). Some clones in this sample may be carry-over from other donors' samples.

This clonotype was observed at least ten times. V gene TRBV7-3 combines with J gene TRBJ2-3, with D possibly being TRBD1 or TRBD2 (5 bases each). The length of the CDR3 is 17 residues. Trimming removed 5 bases at V and 2 bases at J, with 20 bases between. Germline-derived CDR1 and CDR2 are SGHTA and FQGTGA. The CDR3 sequence: CASSPHGGIGFTDTQYF. CDR3 bases: TGTGCCAGCAGCCCCCATGGGGGTATTGGCTTCACAGATACGCAGTATTTT.

The rearrangement uses TRBV19 and TRBJ2-7; weak D call: TRBD1 (6 bases). The CDR3 covers 15 residues. The V end was cut by 3 bases, the J end by 3 bases, with 15 bases between. Germline V gene sequence: CDR1 LNHDA, CDR2 SQIVND (reference sequence). The CDR3 coding sequence is TGTGCCAGTAGTATCTCTGCAGGGGACCACTACGAGCAGTACTTC. It encodes CASSISAGDHYEQYF. Drawing the rest from reference TRBV19 and TRBJ2-7, the complete variable domain is DGGITQSPKYLFRKEGQNVTLSCEQNLNHDAMYWYRQDPGQGLRLIYYSQIVNDFQKGDIAEGYSVSREKKESFPLTVTSAQKNPTAFYLCASSISAGDHYEQYFGPGTRLTVT.

This clonotype has a count of ten or more. The rearrangement joins TRBV7-2 to TRBJ1-1, with D possibly being TRBD1 (5 bases). Germline assignment: CDR1 SGHTA and CDR2 FQGNSA. V lost 3 bases and J 3 bases, leaving 20 bases between the germline ends. This CDR3 has 17 residues. This chain's CDR3 is CASSFSPYGGWYTEAFF. Here the CDR3 DNA reads TGTGCCAGCAGCTTTAGCCCCTACGGGGGGTGGTACACTGAAGCTTTCTTT.

This clonotype was picked up many times. This sequence joins TRBV7-2 and TRBJ1-5, with D maybe TRBD1 (6 bases). The germline V and J ends were trimmed by 4 bases and 7 bases, with 17 bases remaining between them. The CDR3 consists of 15 residues. Germline V gene lookup returns CDR1 SGHTA and CDR2 FQGNSA. The chain's CDR3 is CASSSTGSRAQPQHF. The CDR3 nucleotides are TGTGCCAGCAGCTCAACAGGGTCGAGGGCCCAGCCCCAGCATTTT.

In its sample, this clonotype was seen many times. The chain has TRBV20-1 and TRBJ2-7; weak D call: TRBD1 (6 bases). The V gene's germline CDR1 is DFQATT and CDR2 SNEGSKA (reference sequence). The CDR3 runs to 14 residues. Trimming stripped 2 bases from V and 6 bases from J, with 17 bases between. The CDR3 coding sequence is TGCAGTGCTAGAACGGTGGCAGGGGCCGGCGAGCAGTACTTC. This translates into CSARTVAGAGEQYF.

The chain employs TRBV20-1 and TRBJ2-3, with 12 bases identical to TRBD2. The germline CDR1 and CDR2 sequences are DFQATT and SNEGSKA (reference sequence). The CDR3 is 13 residues long. Losses at the gene ends were 7 bases for V and 6 bases for J; bases not matched to a gene: 5. For the CDR3, the DNA is TGCAGTGAGGCTAGCGGGGGGGCGGATACGCAGTATTTT. It yields the protein CSEASGGADTQYF.

This clonotype occurred many times. The chain carries TRBV18 and TRBJ2-1, with D unclear. Trimming pared 3 bases from V and 9 bases from J, leaving 9 bases between. The V gene's germline CDR1 is KGHSH and CDR2 LQKENI. The CDR3 covers 12 residues. The CDR3 bases are TGTGCCAGCTCACCGGGGATCGGTGAGCAGTTCTTC. This codes for CASSPGIGEQFF.

This clonotype was observed many times. The genes are TRBV6-1 and TRBJ2-3; D perhaps matches TRBD2 (6 bases). CDR3 length equals 15 residues. The V gene's germline CDR1 is MNHNS and CDR2 SASEGT. The V gene lost 3 bases and the J gene lost 0 bases, with 10 bases spanning the gap. The CDR3 sequence: CASSDLADSTDTQYF. In DNA, the CDR3 is TGTGCCAGCAGTGACTTAGCGGATAGCACAGATACGCAGTATTTT.

The chain uses TRBV5-5 and TRBJ2-3; D assignment may be TRBD1 or TRBD2 (5 bases each). The length of the CDR3 is 20 residues. Germline CDR1 reads SGHKS; CDR2 reads YYEKEE (reference sequence). V was pared by 4 bases and J by 2 bases, with 29 bases between. CDR3 sequence reads: CASSSSSPGSLTGYTDTQYF. The CDR3 nucleotides are TGTGCCAGCAGCAGTTCCAGCCCAGGGAGCCTCACGGGGTACACAGATACGCAGTATTTT.

The genes are TRBV6-6 and TRBJ1-1; 10 positions match TRBD1. This CDR3 comprises 12 residues. The germline gives CDR1 MNHNY, CDR2 SVGAGI (reference sequence). CDR3: CAGGQGRTEAFF. The CDR3 DNA follows: TGTGCGGGGGGACAGGGGCGCACTGAAGCTTTCTTT.

This clonotype was detected ten times or more. The chain recombines TRBV7-2 with TRBJ2-7; 8 bases are a match to TRBD2. There are 14 residues in the CDR3. V shed 3 bases and J 2 bases; nucleotides not matched to a gene: 3. Germline CDR1 is SGHTA and CDR2 is FQGNSA. CDR3 protein: CASSFTGGPYEQYF. CDR3 DNA: TGTGCCAGCAGCTTTACGGGGGGGCCCTACGAGCAGTACTTC.

This clonotype was seen ten or more times. The chain joins TRBV6-2 or TRBV6-3 to TRBJ2-5; TRBD2 might be the D (6 bases). The CDR3 totals 15 residues. Germline loops: CDR1 MNHEY, CDR2 SVGEGT. V lost 0 bases and J lost 5, with 13 bases in between. The CDR3 is CASSYSTLASETQYF. For the CDR3, the DNA is TGTGCCAGCAGTTACTCGACACTAGCTTCGGAGACCCAGTACTTC.

The sample holds many counts of this clonotype. V gene TRBV4-3 combines with J gene TRBJ2-1, with 8 bases aligning to TRBD2. The germline CDR1 and CDR2 sequences are LGHNA and YSLEER. The CDR3 spans 15 residues. The junction had 14 bases not matched to a gene; V was cut back by 8 bases and J by 8 bases. This CDR3 reads CASREGRGAGDEQFF. CDR3 nucleotide sequence: TGCGCCAGCCGAGAGGGGCGGGGGGCCGGGGATGAGCAGTTCTTC.

This clonotype has ten or more counts. CDR3 nucleotides: TGTGCCAGCAGCTTAGCGCGAGATAGTTTTACGAACACCGGGGAGCTGTTTTTT. It translates to CASSLARDSFTNTGELFF. The chain couples TRBV7-2 to TRBJ2-2; D call uncertain. This CDR3 spans 18 amino acids. The V gene's germline CDR1 is SGHTA and CDR2 FQGNSA. Trimming pared 0 bases from V and 0 bases from J, leaving 14 bases between.